The clone carrying this TCR beta chain has a count of ten or more. Its antigen is not identified. The sample is drawn from a study of human T cells and chemical hapten exposure. Looking at the study overall: In the sensitization step, 2% DPC was placed on approximately 2 cm by approximately 2 cm of upper inner arm skin.

TCRdb redid the calling of the RACE reads with MiXCR, one entry per CDR3 protein. The sample lists about 82,000 distinct CDR3 sequences, about 10% seen once, with 3% to 4% in the top ten. General study points: Donors in the study had alopecia, meaning their immune response may differ from healthy people's. More PT1 expanded TCRs went with higher patch test scores.

Time point in this sample: patch test 3, about 24 weeks after DPC sensitization. Described treatment: therapeutic diphenylcyclopropenone sensitization with weekly scalp DPC. The V gene end was trimmed by 4 bases and the J gene end by 7 bases; junction bases not matched to a gene: 11. The CDR3 extends over 16 amino acids. The germline gives CDR1 SGHTS, CDR2 YDEGEE. This receptor was taken from a woman between 50 and 59 years old with alopecia areata. Some clones in this sample may be carry-over from other donors' samples. The chain uses TRBV5-8 and TRBJ1-6; 7 positions match TRBD1. Sample: whole blood, taken in connection with sensitization to the hapten diphenylcyclopropenone (DPC). CDR3 amino acids: CASSLATGRSNSPLHF. The CDR3 DNA reads TGTGCCAGCAGCCTTGCGACAGGGCGCTCCAATTCACCCCTCCACTTT.